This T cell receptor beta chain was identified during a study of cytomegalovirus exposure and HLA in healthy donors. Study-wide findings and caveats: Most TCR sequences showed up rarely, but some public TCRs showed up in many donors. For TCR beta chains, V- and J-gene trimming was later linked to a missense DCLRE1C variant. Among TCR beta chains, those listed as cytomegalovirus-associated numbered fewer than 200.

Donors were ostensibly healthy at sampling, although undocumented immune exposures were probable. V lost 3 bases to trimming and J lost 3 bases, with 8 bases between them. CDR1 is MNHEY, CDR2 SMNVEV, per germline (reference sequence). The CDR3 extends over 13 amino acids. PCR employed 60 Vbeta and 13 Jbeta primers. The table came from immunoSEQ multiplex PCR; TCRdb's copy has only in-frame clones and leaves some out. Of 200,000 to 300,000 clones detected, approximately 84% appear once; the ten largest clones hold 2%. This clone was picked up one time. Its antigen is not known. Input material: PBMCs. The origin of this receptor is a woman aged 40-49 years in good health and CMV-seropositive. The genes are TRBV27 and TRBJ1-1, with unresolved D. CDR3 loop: CASSFRPDTEAFF. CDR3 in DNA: TGTGCCAGCAGTTTCCGCCCGGACACTGAAGCTTTCTTT.